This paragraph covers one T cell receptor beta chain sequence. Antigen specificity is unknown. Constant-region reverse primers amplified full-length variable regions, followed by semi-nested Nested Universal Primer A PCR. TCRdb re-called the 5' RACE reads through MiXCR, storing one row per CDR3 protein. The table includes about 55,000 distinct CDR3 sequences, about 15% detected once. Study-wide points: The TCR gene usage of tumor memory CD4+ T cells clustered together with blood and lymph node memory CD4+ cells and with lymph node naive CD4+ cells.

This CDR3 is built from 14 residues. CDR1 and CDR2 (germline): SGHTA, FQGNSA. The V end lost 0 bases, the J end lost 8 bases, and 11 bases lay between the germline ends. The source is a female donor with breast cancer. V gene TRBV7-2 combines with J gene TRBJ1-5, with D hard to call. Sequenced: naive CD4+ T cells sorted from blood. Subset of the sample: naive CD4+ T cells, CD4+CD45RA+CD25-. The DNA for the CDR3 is TGTGCCAGCAGCTTAGCCCCTACTCAGGAGCCCCAGCATTTT. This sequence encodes CASSLAPTQEPQHF.